These 14 T cell receptor beta chains came from one sample sequenced in a study of human T cells and chemical hapten exposure. The sample's treatment: therapeutic diphenylcyclopropenone sensitization with weekly scalp DPC. Individual cDNA molecules in this library carried unique molecular identifiers. Via MiXCR, TCRdb re-called the reads, giving one row per CDR3 protein. The table has about 550 distinct CDR3 sequences, approximately 90% seen once. The sample here was whole blood, taken before DPC sensitization or 2, 6, or about 24 weeks after (not recorded which). The receptors stem from an adult with alopecia areata. Some clones in this sample may be carry-over from other donors' samples. This table probably holds off-target reads from a library built for another chain.

This clonotype came up a few times. As DNA, the CDR3 is TGTGCCAGCAGCGAAGGACAGGGGGTGCCTAATGAAAAACTGTTTTTT. Protein product: CASSEGQGVPNEKLFF. This chain connects TRBV7-9 to TRBJ1-4; 10 nucleotides align to TRBD1. V shed 5 bases, J shed 3 bases, and the junction held 6 bases outside the gene matches. From germline, CDR1 is SEHNR and CDR2 FQNEAQ (reference sequence). This CDR3 spans 16 amino acids.

V gene TRBV25-1 combines with J gene TRBJ1-5, with D perhaps TRBD1 (5 bases). V was cut by 2 bases and J by 6 bases, with 11 bases left in between. In germline, CDR1 is MGHDK, CDR2 SYGVNS. This CDR3 has 14 residues. CDR3 in amino acids: CASSEPGQVQPQHF. The CDR3 DNA reads TGTGCCAGCAGTGAACCAGGGCAAGTTCAGCCCCAGCATTTT.

The J gene is TRBJ2-2, the V gene TRBV28; 8 bases match TRBD1. V shed 5 bases, J shed 0 bases, and the junction held 5 bases outside the gene matches. The germline V gene has CDR1 MDHEN and CDR2 SYDVKM. This CDR3 spans 16 amino acids. The CDR3 loop is CASSQPGQANTGELFF. Written as DNA, the CDR3 is TGTGCCAGCAGTCAACCGGGACAGGCGAACACCGGGGAGCTGTTTTTT.

V and J are TRBV7-2 and TRBJ2-1; the D gene is possibly TRBD1 (5 bases). The CDR3 consists of 15 residues. CDR1 and CDR2 from the germline V gene are SGHTA and FQGNSA. V lost 8 bases and J lost 0, with 14 bases in between. CDR3 bases: TGTGCCAGCTCTCTGACAGCTCTCTCCTACAATGAGCAGTTCTTC. Its protein is CASSLTALSYNEQFF. Full variable domain (outside the CDR3, taken from reference TRBV7-2 and TRBJ2-1): GAGVSQSPSNKVTEKGKDVELRCDPISGHTALYWYRQSLGQGLEFLIYFQGNSAPDKSGLPSDRFSAERTGGSVSTLTIQRTQQEDSAVYLCASSLTALSYNEQFFGPGTRLTVL.

The chain couples TRBV6-5 to TRBJ2-1; 7 bases match TRBD1. The length of the CDR3 is 14 residues. Germline CDR1 is MNHEY and CDR2 is SVGAGI. V was pared by 6 bases and J by 0 bases, with 2 bases of the junction left unmatched. The CDR3 spells CASSPGGSYNEQFF. The DNA for the CDR3 is TGTGCCAGCAGCCCAGGGGGCTCCTACAATGAGCAGTTCTTC.

The chain joins TRBV7-3 to TRBJ1-6; D gene ambiguous. The CDR3 is made up of 15 amino acids. Germline CDR1 reads SGHTA; CDR2 reads FQGTGA. With 3 bases removed from V and 7 bases from J, the gap between germline ends came to 13 bases. The CDR3: CASSLIPGRNSPLHF. CDR3 nucleotides: TGTGCCAGCAGCTTGATCCCAGGAAGAAATTCACCCCTCCACTTT.

The chain is built from TRBV29-1 and TRBJ2-3; 7 bases align to TRBD1. Germline-derived CDR1 and CDR2 are SQVTM and ANQGSEA. This CDR3 spans 13 amino acids. V lost 7 bases to trimming and J lost 0 bases; unmatched junction nucleotides: 4. The CDR3 DNA is TGCAGCGGTAGGGGGCCTAGCACAGATACGCAGTATTTT. Amino acids: CSGRGPSTDTQYF.

V gene TRBV20-1 combines with J gene TRBJ1-1, with a weak D call TRBD1 (5 bases). The CDR3 runs to 12 residues. Germline-derived CDR1 and CDR2 are DFQATT and SNEGSKA (reference sequence). Between the trimmed V and J ends, which lost 3 bases and 3 bases, there was a span of 8 bases. The CDR3 here is CSASPGDTEAFF. For the CDR3, the DNA is TGCAGTGCTAGCCCGGGGGACACTGAAGCTTTCTTT.

The chain combines TRBV6-6 with TRBJ2-7, with 8 bases matching TRBD2. The junction had 16 bases not matched to a gene; V was cut back by 5 bases and J by 4 bases. The CDR3 is 17 residues long. Germline CDR1 and CDR2: MNHNY and SVGAGI (reference sequence). This CDR3 reads CASSPTPPLAGMYEQYF. The CDR3 coding sequence is TGTGCCAGCAGTCCAACGCCGCCTTTAGCGGGGATGTACGAGCAGTACTTC.

V is TRBV29-1 and J is TRBJ2-1; TRBD1 matches 10 bases. Per germline, CDR1 SQVTM and CDR2 ANQGSEA. This CDR3 is built from 14 residues. Germline trimming cut 7 bases from V and 3 bases from J; bases unmatched to any gene: 6. CDR3 sequence reads: CSAQRDRGYNEQFF. The CDR3 region has the DNA TGCAGCGCCCAGCGGGACAGGGGCTACAATGAGCAGTTCTTC.

The chain is built from TRBV6-6 and TRBJ2-5; D unclear. V gave up 2 bases and J gave up 4 bases, with 2 bases separating them. The CDR3 totals 11 residues. In germline, CDR1 is MNHNY, CDR2 SVGAGI (reference sequence). CDR3 nucleotides: TGTGCCAGCAGTTACGGAGAGACCCAGTACTTC. Translation: CASSYGETQYF.

This clonotype was seen a single time. The chain joins TRBV20-1 to TRBJ1-2; D unclear. CDR3 length: 14 amino acids. The V gene's germline CDR1 is DFQATT and CDR2 SNEGSKA (reference sequence). Deletions cut 0 bases from V and 0 bases from J, with 8 bases between. CDR3 sequence (DNA): TGCAGTGCTAGAGATCGACTCTCTAACTATGGCTACACCTTC. Its translation: CSARDRLSNYGYTF.

The chain joins TRBV7-2 to TRBJ2-7; 11 nucleotides agree with TRBD2. Trimming at V came to 5 bases and at J to 6 bases, leaving 6 bases not matched to a gene. The CDR3 contains 14 residues. CDR1 and CDR2 (germline): SGHTA, FQGNSA. Written as DNA, the CDR3 is TGTGCCAGCAGCGTTACTAGCGGGGGAGGCGAGCAGTACTTC. It yields the protein CASSVTSGGGEQYF. The whole variable domain, filled in from reference TRBV7-2 and TRBJ2-7, reads GAGVSQSPSNKVTEKGKDVELRCDPISGHTALYWYRQSLGQGLEFLIYFQGNSAPDKSGLPSDRFSAERTGGSVSTLTIQRTQQEDSAVYLCASSVTSGGGEQYFGPGTRLTVT.

This chain uses TRBV29-1 with TRBJ1-1; TRBD1 aligns across 7 bases. Germline loops: CDR1 SQVTM, CDR2 ANQGSEA. V lost 2 bases and J lost 8; bases outside the gene matches: 14. The CDR3 has 15 amino acids. CDR3 nucleotide sequence: TGCAGCGTTGAATTCCCGGACAGGTCCTACCCCGAAGCTTTCTTT. Encoded protein: CSVEFPDRSYPEAFF.